This TCR beta chain is drawn from a study of technical replicates of blood from a few donors. Libraries were prepared by immunoSEQ multiplex PCR; TCRdb keeps only in-frame clonotypes and omits some of them. This table holds fewer than 75,000 clones, 93% found once. J lost 2 bases, V lost 0 bases, and 2 bases had no gene match. This CDR3 has 15 residues. Germline V CDR1 and CDR2: SGHRS, YFSETQ. The sample consisted of T cells isolated from PBMCs. This TCR was sampled from a human donor in good health. The chain employs TRBV5-1 and TRBJ2-3; 8 bases are a match to TRBD2. CDR3 protein: CASSLELADTDTQYF. The CDR3 DNA sequence: TGCGCCAGCAGCTTGGAACTAGCGGACACAGATACGCAGTATTTT.